The present entry profiles one T cell receptor beta chain with its context. Its target is not known. The team produced cDNA through 5'RACE using 10-nucleotide random UMIs. MiXCR was run by TCRdb on the 5' RACE reads, yielding one entry per CDR3 protein. Here the sample spans under 40,000 distinct CDR3 sequences, around 13% being singletons. Trimming took off 1 base at V and 4 bases at J, with 8 bases between the two ends. CDR1 is MNHNY and CDR2 is SVGAGI in the germline V gene (reference sequence). This CDR3 has 13 amino acids. Time point denoted: longitudinal time-point 2. The source of the sample is a study of neurological immune-mediated disorders. Overall study results and limits: None of the CDR3 amino acid sequences in expanded clones turned up in more than one subject, which points to private repertoires in all groups.

The sample was PBMCs. This sequence originates from a woman in her thirties or forties in good health. This sequence joins TRBV6-6 and TRBJ2-7; no clear D. DNA of the CDR3: TGTGCCAGCAGTTACTATAGGAGATACGAGCAGTACTTC. Residues: CASSYYRRYEQYF.